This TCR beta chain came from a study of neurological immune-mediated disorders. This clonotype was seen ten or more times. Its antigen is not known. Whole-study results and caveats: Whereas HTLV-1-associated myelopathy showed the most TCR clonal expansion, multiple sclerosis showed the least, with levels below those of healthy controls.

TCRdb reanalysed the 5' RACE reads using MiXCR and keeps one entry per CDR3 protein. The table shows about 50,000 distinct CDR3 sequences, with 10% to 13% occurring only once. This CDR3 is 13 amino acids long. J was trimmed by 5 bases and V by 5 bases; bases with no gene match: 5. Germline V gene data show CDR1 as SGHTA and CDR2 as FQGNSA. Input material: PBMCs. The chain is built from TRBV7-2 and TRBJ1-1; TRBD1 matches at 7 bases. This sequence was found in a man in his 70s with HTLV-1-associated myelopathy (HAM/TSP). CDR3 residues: CASSRTGVTEAFF. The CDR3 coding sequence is TGTGCCAGCAGCCGTACAGGGGTGACTGAAGCTTTCTTT.